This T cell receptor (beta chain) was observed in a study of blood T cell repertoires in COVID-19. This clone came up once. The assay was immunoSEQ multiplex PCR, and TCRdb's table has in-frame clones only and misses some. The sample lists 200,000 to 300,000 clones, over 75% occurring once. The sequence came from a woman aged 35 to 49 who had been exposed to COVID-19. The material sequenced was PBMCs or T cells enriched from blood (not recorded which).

DNA of the CDR3: TGTGCCAGCAGCTCGACGGGAAATAGCAATCAGCCCCAGCATTTT. Protein product: CASSSTGNSNQPQHF. The chain recombines TRBV7-2 with TRBJ1-5, with D unresolved. V lost 4 bases and J 0 bases, leaving 10 bases between the germline ends. From germline, CDR1 is SGHTA and CDR2 FQGNSA. The CDR3 spans 15 residues.